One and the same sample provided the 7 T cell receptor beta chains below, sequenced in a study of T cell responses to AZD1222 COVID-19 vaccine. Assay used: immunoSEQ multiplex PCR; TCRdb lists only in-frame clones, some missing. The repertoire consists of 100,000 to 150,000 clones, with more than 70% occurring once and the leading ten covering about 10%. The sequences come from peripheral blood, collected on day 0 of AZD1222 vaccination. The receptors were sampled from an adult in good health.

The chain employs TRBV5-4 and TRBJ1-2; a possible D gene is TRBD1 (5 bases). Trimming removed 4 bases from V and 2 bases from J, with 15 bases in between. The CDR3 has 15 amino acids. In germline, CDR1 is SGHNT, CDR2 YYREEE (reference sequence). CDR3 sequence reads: CASSARGGFNYGYTF. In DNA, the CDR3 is TGTGCCAGCAGCGCCCGGGGGGGATTCAACTATGGCTACACCTTC.

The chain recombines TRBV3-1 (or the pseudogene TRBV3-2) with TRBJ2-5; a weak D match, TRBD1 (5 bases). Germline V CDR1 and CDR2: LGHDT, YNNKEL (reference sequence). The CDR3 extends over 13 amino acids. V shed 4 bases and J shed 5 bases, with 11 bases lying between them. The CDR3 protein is CASSLGEGETQYF. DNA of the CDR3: TGTGCCAGCAGCCTAGGGGAAGGGGAGACCCAGTACTTC.

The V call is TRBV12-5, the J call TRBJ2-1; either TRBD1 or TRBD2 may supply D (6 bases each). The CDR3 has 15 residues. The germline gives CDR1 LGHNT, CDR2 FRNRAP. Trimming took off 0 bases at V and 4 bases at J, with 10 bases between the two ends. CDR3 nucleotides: TGTGCTAGTGGTTTGGTACTAGGGGGGTACAATGAGCAGTTCTTC. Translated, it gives CASGLVLGGYNEQFF.

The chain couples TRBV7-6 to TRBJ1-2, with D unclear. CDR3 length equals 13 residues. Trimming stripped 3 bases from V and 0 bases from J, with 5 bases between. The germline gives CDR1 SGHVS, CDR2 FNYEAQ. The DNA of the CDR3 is TGTGCCAGCAGCTTTACAGCTAACTATGGCTACACCTTC. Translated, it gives CASSFTANYGYTF.

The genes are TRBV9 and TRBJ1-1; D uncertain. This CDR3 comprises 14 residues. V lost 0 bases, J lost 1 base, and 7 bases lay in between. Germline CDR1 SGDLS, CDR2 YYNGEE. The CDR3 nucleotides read TGTGCCAGCAGCGTAGTTACGACGAACACTGAAGCTTTCTTT. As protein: CASSVVTTNTEAFF. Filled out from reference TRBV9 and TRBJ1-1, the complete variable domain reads DSGVTQTPKHLITATGQRVTLRCSPRSGDLSVYWYQQSLDQGLQFLIQYYNGEERAKGNILERFSAQQFPDLHSELNLSSLELGDSALYFCASSVVTTNTEAFFGQGTRLTVV.

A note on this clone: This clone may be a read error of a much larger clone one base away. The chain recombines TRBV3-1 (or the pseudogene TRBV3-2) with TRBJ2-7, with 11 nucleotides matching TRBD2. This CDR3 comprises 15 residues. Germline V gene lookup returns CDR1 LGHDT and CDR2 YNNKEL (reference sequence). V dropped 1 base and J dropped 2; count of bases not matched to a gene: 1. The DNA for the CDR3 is TGTGCCAGCAGCCAAGGACTAGCGGGGACCTACGAGCAGTACTTC. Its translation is CASSQGLAGTYEQYF.

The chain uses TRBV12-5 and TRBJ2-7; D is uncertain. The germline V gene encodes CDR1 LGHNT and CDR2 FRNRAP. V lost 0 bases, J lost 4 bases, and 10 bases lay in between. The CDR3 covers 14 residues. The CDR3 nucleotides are TGTGCTAGTGGTTTGGTACCGTTGCTTTACGAGCAGTACTTC. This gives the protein CASGLVPLLYEQYF.